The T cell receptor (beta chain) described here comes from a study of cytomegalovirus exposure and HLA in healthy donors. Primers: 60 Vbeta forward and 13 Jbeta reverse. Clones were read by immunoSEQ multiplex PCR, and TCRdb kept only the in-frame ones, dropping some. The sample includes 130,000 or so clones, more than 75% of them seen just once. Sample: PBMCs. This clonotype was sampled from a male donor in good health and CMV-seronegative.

The CDR3 here is CASSLVRSSPEAFF. CDR3 bases: TGTGCCAGCAGCTTAGTACGGTCATCACCTGAAGCTTTCTTT. The chain carries TRBV11-1 and TRBJ1-1; no clear D. V lost 1 base to trimming and J lost 6 bases, with 12 bases between them. The CDR3 runs 14 residues. Germline V gene lookup returns CDR1 SGHAT and CDR2 FQDESV (reference sequence).